This TCR beta chain was captured by sequencing in a study of OX40 agonist ivuxolimab in advanced cancers. A note on the overall study: Ivuxolimab, which targeted the costimulatory receptor OX40 (CD134), was an agonistic, fully human IgG2 monoclonal antibody. Partial responses were achieved by three dose-escalation patients, of whom one had hepatocellular carcinoma and two had cutaneous melanoma. In the dose-escalation cohort, more than 75% of patients were male, and the mean age was approximately 55 years, with a range of roughly 20 to 79. The paper reports the monotherapy dose-escalation portion (N ≈ 50 patients) of the phase I ivuxolimab trial. Among the roughly 52 dose-escalation patients, around 19 had hepatocellular carcinoma, roughly 15 melanoma, 9 renal cell carcinoma and 9 head and neck cancer. The purpose of peripheral TCRbeta sequencing was to test whether ivuxolimab changed TCR sequence diversity and led to clonal T-cell expansion. Prior anti-PD-1, anti-PD-L1 or anti-CTLA-4 therapy was permitted, and approximately 40% of dose-escalation patients had received checkpoint inhibitors. Intravenous ivuxolimab was administered to patients every 2 weeks at six dose levels: 0.01, 0.1, 0.3, 1.5, 3 and 10 mg/kg. Broader findings and caveats from the paper: The antigen specificity of the peripheral T cells that underwent clonal expansion was not determined. At doses of 0.1 to 3.0 mg/kg, clonal expansion of both CD4+ and CD8+ T cells in blood was seen between baseline and week 6. On average, CD8+ T cells showed more expanded clones than CD4+ T cells after ivuxolimab. In the 0.1-3.0 mg/kg groups, partial responders were among the patients with the lowest normalized peripheral clonal expansion, particularly in CD8+ T cells. Low levels of normalized T-cell clonal expansion were also seen in some nonresponding patients.

On this clone itself: It lacks a known antigen. No base qualities exist here, and no much larger clone lies one base off it.

As encoded in the germline V gene, CDR1 is SGHTA while CDR2 is FQGTGA. From cysteine to phenylalanine, the CDR3 is 13 amino acids long. Just the 39-base CDR3 DNA is kept, in frame starting at base 1. The V end loses 6 bases and the J end loses 2 bases, and a stretch of 10 bases separates them. The trial excluded patients who had a history of autoimmune disease or were on systemic immunosuppression. Peripheral blood for TCR sequencing was drawn from every dose cohort at baseline, at cycle 4 day 1 and at cycle 7 day 1. The samples were taken from a phase I, first-in-human, multicenter, open-label dose-escalation trial of ivuxolimab. Adults with locally advanced or metastatic melanoma, renal cell carcinoma, hepatocellular carcinoma or head and neck squamous cell carcinoma were enrolled in the trial. Before TCR sequencing, CD4+ T cells and CD8+ T cells from peripheral blood were sorted into separate populations.

Genomic DNA was extracted from sorted cells for sequencing of the TCRbeta CDR3 region. TCRbeta CDR3 regions were sequenced using the immunoSEQ Assay. TCRdb took over this immuneACCESS table, retaining in-frame rearrangements with V and J assigned. Such tables are incomplete; in checked studies, under half of the missing clones stem from an unresolved V gene, and the remainder is unexplained. Recorded for this sample are about 31,000 clones; 82% of them occurred a single time. Clones ranked in the top ten supply about a fifth of the sample. This specimen consisted of CD4+ or CD8+ T cells sorted from blood, obtained in a trial of the OX40 agonist ivuxolimab. The rearrangement combines TRBV7-3 with TRBJ1-1; the D gene cannot be named for sure. This receptor was taken from an adult with an advanced solid tumor such as melanoma, head and neck, liver or kidney cancer. The CDR3 reads CASRQVLNTEAFF. The bases are TGTGCCAGCAGACAAGTCCTCAACACTGAAGCTTTCTTT.